This passage covers 24 T cell receptor beta chains from one sample sequenced in a study of control samples from healthy donors and cancer patients. This table comes from immunoSEQ multiplex PCR, and its TCRdb copy is limited to in-frame clones, with some not included. Here the sample spans approximately 140,000 clones, 90% to 95% being singletons. The sequenced sample was blood. These receptors came from a middle-aged man in good health.

The chain has TRBV24-1 and TRBJ2-1; maybe TRBD1 (6 bases). Deletions cut 5 bases from V and 6 bases from J, with 10 bases between. Germline V CDR1 and CDR2: KGHDR, SFDVKD. The CDR3 covers 13 residues. The CDR3 protein is CATSARGINEQFF. Here the CDR3 DNA reads TGTGCCACCAGTGCCAGGGGAATCAATGAGCAGTTCTTC.

V gene TRBV29-1 combines with J gene TRBJ1-4; no firm D call. Germline CDR1 reads SQVTM; CDR2 reads ANQGSEA. Deletions cut 5 bases from V and 6 bases from J, with 10 bases between. The CDR3 covers 12 residues. The CDR3 bases are TGCAGCGTTAGGAGGTCCGATGAAAAACTGTTTTTT. Encoded protein: CSVRRSDEKLFF.

The chain joins TRBV27 to TRBJ1-2; D is uncertain. V was clipped by 4 bases and J by 8 bases, with 11 bases between them. CDR1 MNHEY and CDR2 SMNVEV come from the germline V gene (reference sequence). CDR3 length equals 12 residues. CDR3 sequence (DNA): TGTGCCAGCAGTTCGACGCTGGGGGGCTACACCTTC. Protein sequence: CASSSTLGGYTF.

V and J are TRBV27 and TRBJ2-1, with 12 bases matching TRBD2. Trimming removed 8 bases from V and 8 bases from J; junction bases left unmatched: 10. Germline CDR1 reads MNHEY; CDR2 reads SMNVEV (reference sequence). The CDR3 extends over 15 amino acids. CDR3 DNA: TGTGCCAGCTTAGAACTAGCGGGAGGTGTCGATGAGCAGTTCTTC. Translated: CASLELAGGVDEQFF.

The chain joins TRBV25-1 to TRBJ2-3; the D gene is possibly TRBD2 (6 bases). The V end was cut by 6 bases, the J end by 1 base, with 14 bases between. CDR1 and CDR2 from the germline V gene are MGHDK and SYGVNS. The CDR3 is 15 residues long. The CDR3 reads CASSPRRGGTDTQYF. For the CDR3, the DNA is TGTGCCAGCAGCCCCCGGCGGGGCGGCACAGATACGCAGTATTTT.

The chain has TRBV11-2 and TRBJ2-1, with D possibly matching TRBD2 (6 bases). Germline CDR1 SGHAT, CDR2 FQNNGV. The CDR3 loop spans 19 amino acids. Trimming cost V 5 bases and J 2 bases, with 25 bases left between them. For the CDR3, the DNA is TGTGCCAGCAGCATATCGGTCGGCGGGGCCCTCCTCCCCTACAATGAGCAGTTCTTC. It yields the protein CASSISVGGALLPYNEQFF.

This chain uses TRBV28 with TRBJ2-2; D might be TRBD1 or TRBD2, each matching 5 bases. Trimming removed 3 bases at V and 1 base at J, with 15 bases between. Germline V gene lookup returns CDR1 MDHEN and CDR2 SYDVKM. The CDR3 spans 17 residues. In nucleotides, the CDR3 is TGTGCCAGCAGTTTGGGGTCGGGACCTTTGAACACCGGGGAGCTGTTTTTT. Its translation is CASSLGSGPLNTGELFF.

The chain joins TRBV12-3 or TRBV12-4 to TRBJ1-1; D perhaps matches TRBD1 (5 bases). This CDR3 region has 13 residues. Trimming took 6 bases from V and 5 from J, leaving 13 bases between them. CDR3 nucleotides: TGTGCCAGCAGCAATACCTGGGGGACTGAAGCTTTCTTT. Amino acids: CASSNTWGTEAFF.

V and J are TRBV28 and TRBJ2-3; 10 bases are shared with TRBD2. Unmatched junction bases numbered 8, after V lost 3 bases and J lost 5 bases. Germline V gene lookup returns CDR1 MDHEN and CDR2 SYDVKM. CDR3 length: 16 residues. The CDR3 DNA reads as TGTGCCAGCAGTTTTATAAGCGGGAGGGCCGTAGATACGCAGTATTTT. Protein: CASSFISGRAVDTQYF.

The chain has TRBV6-1 and TRBJ1-2, with no clear D. Germline V gene data show CDR1 as MNHNS and CDR2 as SASEGT. The V gene lost 2 bases and the J gene lost 4 bases, with 5 bases spanning the gap. This CDR3 region has 12 residues. The CDR3 region has the DNA TGTGCCAGCAGTGAAAACAGCTATGGCTACACCTTC. This sequence encodes CASSENSYGYTF.

V and J are TRBV3-1 (or the pseudogene TRBV3-2) and TRBJ1-4; 9 bases align to TRBD1. The CDR3 runs to 14 residues. Per the germline V gene, CDR1 is LGHDT and CDR2 is YNNKEL (reference sequence). V lost 2 bases to trimming and J lost 8 bases; unmatched junction nucleotides: 3. Written as DNA, the CDR3 is TGTGCCAGCAGCCAACCTGGGACAGGGGAAAAACTGTTTTTT. Translating it yields CASSQPGTGEKLFF.

The CDR3 sequence is CASSEIKGQGAEAFF. The DNA for the CDR3 is TGTGCCAGCAGTGAAATTAAAGGACAGGGGGCTGAAGCTTTCTTT. The chain employs TRBV2 and TRBJ1-1; 10 bases are a match to TRBD1. Trimming removed 2 bases from V and 6 bases from J; junction bases left unmatched: 6. The CDR3 has 15 amino acids. The germline V gene has CDR1 SNHLY and CDR2 FYNNEI.

The rearrangement links TRBV6-5 to TRBJ2-6; D gene ambiguous. This CDR3 comprises 15 residues. The ends were cut back, 7 bases at V and 0 bases at J, with 10 bases in the middle. The germline CDR1 and CDR2 sequences are MNHEY and SVGAGI. The CDR3 sequence: CASKSPASGANVLTF. The DNA of the CDR3 is TGTGCCAGCAAATCCCCGGCCTCTGGGGCCAACGTCCTGACTTTC.

The chain is built from TRBV9 and TRBJ2-1; tentative D call: TRBD2 (7 bases). The CDR3 contains 15 residues. V was trimmed by 0 bases and J by 4 bases, leaving 11 bases between them. Germline V gene lookup returns CDR1 SGDLS and CDR2 YYNGEE. CDR3 sequence: CASSVEGGQYNEQFF. For the CDR3, the DNA is TGTGCCAGCAGCGTAGAGGGGGGGCAATACAATGAGCAGTTCTTC.

Concerning this clone: This specimen includes other DNA sequences encoding the same CDR3. The chain has TRBV6-5 and TRBJ1-5; 12 bases align to TRBD1. CDR1 MNHEY and CDR2 SVGAGI come from the germline V gene. Unmatched junction bases numbered 5, after V lost 5 bases and J lost 6 bases. This CDR3 has 15 residues. CDR3 loop: CASSRGQGAGQPQHF. CDR3 DNA: TGTGCCAGCAGTCGGGGACAGGGGGCGGGTCAGCCCCAGCATTTT.

This clone was found a few times. The chain carries TRBV7-9 and TRBJ2-7; TRBD2 aligns across 8 bases. The J segment lost 2 bases and the V segment lost 1 base, leaving 4 bases of the junction unmatched. The V gene's germline CDR1 is SEHNR and CDR2 FQNEAQ (reference sequence). The CDR3 runs 15 residues. The DNA for the CDR3 is TGTGCCAGCAGCTTAGAAGGTAGCGGGACCTACGAGCAGTACTTC. Translated, it gives CASSLEGSGTYEQYF. Full variable domain (rest looked up from reference TRBV7-9 and TRBJ2-7): DTGVSQNPRHKITKRGQNVTFRCDPISEHNRLYWYRQTLGQGPEFLTYFQNEAQLEKSRLLSDRFSAERPKGSFSTLEIQRTEQGDSAMYLCASSLEGSGTYEQYFGPGTRLTVT.

The chain is built from TRBV10-3 and TRBJ2-1; 7 bases map to TRBD2. Per germline, CDR1 ENHRY and CDR2 SYGVKD. The ends lost 11 bases at V and 6 bases at J; junction bases unmatched: 13. This CDR3 comprises 14 residues. The CDR3 bases are TGTGCCCTGGCGGAGCGGGATGGGGGCAATGAGCAGTTCTTC. It encodes CALAERDGGNEQFF.

The CDR3 loop reads CASSPTSGSSSYNEQFF. The CDR3, as DNA: TGCGCCAGCAGCCCAACTAGCGGGTCCAGCTCCTACAATGAGCAGTTCTTC. The chain employs TRBV5-1 and TRBJ2-1, with 9 nucleotides matching TRBD2. Germline V gene data show CDR1 as SGHRS and CDR2 as YFSETQ. After removal of 4 bases from V and 0 bases from J, the junction contained 8 bases not matched to a gene. The CDR3 runs 17 residues.

The gene calls are TRBV7-2 and TRBJ2-7; D might be TRBD1 or TRBD2, each matching 5 bases. Germline values: CDR1 SGHTA, CDR2 FQGNSA. This CDR3 is built from 13 residues. V was cut by 7 bases and J by 5 bases, with 15 bases left in between. In DNA form, the CDR3 reads TGTGCCAGCACCAGATTGCCGGGGCACGAGCAGTACTTC. Protein sequence: CASTRLPGHEQYF.

The rearrangement links TRBV28 to TRBJ1-5, with D perhaps matching TRBD1 (5 bases). Germline CDR1 MDHEN, CDR2 SYDVKM. This CDR3 region has 13 residues. The germline V and J ends were trimmed by 3 bases and 6 bases, with 9 bases remaining between them. The CDR3 DNA sequence: TGTGCCAGCAGTTTGGGGGTCGGTCAGCCCCAGCATTTT. Protein sequence: CASSLGVGQPQHF.

This clone was detected once. The genes are TRBV15 and TRBJ1-1, with unresolved D. V lost 5 bases, J lost 3 bases, and 4 bases lay in between. CDR1 and CDR2 (germline): LNHNV, YYDKDF (reference sequence). The CDR3 extends over 11 amino acids. This chain's CDR3 is CATSLDTEAFF. The CDR3 nucleotides read TGTGCCACCAGCCTGGACACTGAAGCTTTCTTT.

The chain uses TRBV6-1 and TRBJ1-1; D remains ambiguous. The CDR3 length is 14 residues. CDR1 and CDR2 from the germline V gene are MNHNS and SASEGT. Trimming cost V 4 bases and J 5 bases, with 14 bases left between them. CDR3 bases: TGTGCCAGCAGTGGAGCCGGGCCGACGACTGAAGCTTTCTTT. Translating it yields CASSGAGPTTEAFF.

V gene TRBV2 combines with J gene TRBJ1-5, with D uncertain. This CDR3 has 17 residues. CDR1 and CDR2 (germline): SNHLY, FYNNEI. Between the trimmed V and J ends, which lost 2 bases and 2 bases, there was a span of 16 bases. Here the CDR3 DNA reads TGTGCCAGCAGTGAAAGAGCCTTCAGAGGCCGCAATCAGCCCCAGCATTTT. Translating it yields CASSERAFRGRNQPQHF.

This sequence joins TRBV5-4 and TRBJ2-3, with a tentative D call TRBD1 (6 bases). Trimming removed 0 bases from V and 4 bases from J, with 18 bases in between. CDR1 is SGHNT and CDR2 is YYREEE in the germline V gene (reference sequence). The CDR3 sequence is 17 residues long. The CDR3: CASSLVSGRGRADTQYF. CDR3 coding DNA: TGTGCCAGCAGCTTGGTATCGGGCAGGGGTAGGGCAGATACGCAGTATTTT. Together with reference TRBV5-4 and TRBJ2-3, the CDR3 gives the full variable domain: ETGVTQSPTHLIKTRGQQVTLRCSSQSGHNTVSWYQQALGQGPQFIFQYYREEENGRGNFPPRFSGLQFPNYSSELNVNALELDDSALYLCASSLVSGRGRADTQYFGPGTRLTVL.